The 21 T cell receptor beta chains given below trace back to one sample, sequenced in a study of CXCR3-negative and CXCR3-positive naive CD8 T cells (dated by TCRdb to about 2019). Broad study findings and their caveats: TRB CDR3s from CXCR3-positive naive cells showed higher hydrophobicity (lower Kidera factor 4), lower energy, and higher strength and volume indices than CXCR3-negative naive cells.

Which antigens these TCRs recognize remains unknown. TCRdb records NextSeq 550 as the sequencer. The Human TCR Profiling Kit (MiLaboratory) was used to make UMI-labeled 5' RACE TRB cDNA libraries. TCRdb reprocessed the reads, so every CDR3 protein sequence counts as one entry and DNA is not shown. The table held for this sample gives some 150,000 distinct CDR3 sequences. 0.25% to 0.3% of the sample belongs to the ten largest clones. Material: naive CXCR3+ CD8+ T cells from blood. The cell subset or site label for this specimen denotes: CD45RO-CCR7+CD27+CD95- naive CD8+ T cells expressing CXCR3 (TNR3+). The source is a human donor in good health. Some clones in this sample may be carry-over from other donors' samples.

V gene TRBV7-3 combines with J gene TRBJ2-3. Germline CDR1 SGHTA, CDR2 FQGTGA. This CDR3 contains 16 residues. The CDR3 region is CASSLTLVGSTDTQYF.

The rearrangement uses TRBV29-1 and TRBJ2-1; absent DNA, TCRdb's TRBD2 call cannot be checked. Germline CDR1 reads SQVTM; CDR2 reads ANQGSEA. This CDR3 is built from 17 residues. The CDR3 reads CSVVPQEIAAGHNEQFF.

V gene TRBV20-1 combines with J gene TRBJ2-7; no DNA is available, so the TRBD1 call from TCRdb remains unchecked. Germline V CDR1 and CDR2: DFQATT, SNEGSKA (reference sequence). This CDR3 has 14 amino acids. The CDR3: CSATTPVSSYEQYF.

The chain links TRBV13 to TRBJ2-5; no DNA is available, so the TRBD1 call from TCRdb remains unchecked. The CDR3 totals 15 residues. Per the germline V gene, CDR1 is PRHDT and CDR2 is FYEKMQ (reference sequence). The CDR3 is CASSLQTGSGETQYF.

This CDR3 reads CASTFSPGNEQFF. The V call is TRBV12-3 or TRBV12-4, the J call TRBJ2-1; TCRdb outputs TRBD1, but without DNA this stays unchecked. There are 13 residues in the CDR3.

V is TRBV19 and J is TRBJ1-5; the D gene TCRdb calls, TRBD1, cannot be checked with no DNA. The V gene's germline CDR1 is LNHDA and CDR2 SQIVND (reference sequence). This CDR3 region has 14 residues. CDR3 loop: CASSGGLANQPQHF.

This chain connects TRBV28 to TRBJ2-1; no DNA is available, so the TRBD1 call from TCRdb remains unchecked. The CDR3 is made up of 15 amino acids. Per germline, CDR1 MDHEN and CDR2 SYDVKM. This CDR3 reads CASSFNRGGVNEQFF.

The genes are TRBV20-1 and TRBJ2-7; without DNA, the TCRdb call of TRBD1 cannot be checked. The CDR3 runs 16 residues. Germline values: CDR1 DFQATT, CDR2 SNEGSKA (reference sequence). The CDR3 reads CSARIIHKRGDYEQYF.

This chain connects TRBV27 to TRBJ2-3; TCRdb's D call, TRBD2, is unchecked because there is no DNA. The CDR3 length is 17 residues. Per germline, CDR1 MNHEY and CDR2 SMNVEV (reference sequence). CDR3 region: CASSSLGLAGLTDTQYF.

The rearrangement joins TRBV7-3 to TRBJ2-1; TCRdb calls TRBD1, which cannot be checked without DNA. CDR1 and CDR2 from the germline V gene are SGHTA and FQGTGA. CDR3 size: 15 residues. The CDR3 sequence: CASSSYPSGFDPPFF.

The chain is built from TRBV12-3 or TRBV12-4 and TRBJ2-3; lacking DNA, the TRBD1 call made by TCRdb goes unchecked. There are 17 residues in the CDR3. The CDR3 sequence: CASSLRSGTGRTDTQYF.

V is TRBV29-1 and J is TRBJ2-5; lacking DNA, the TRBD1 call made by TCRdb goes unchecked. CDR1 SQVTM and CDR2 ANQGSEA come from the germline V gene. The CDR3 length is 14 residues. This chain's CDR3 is CSGFIEGAFETQYF. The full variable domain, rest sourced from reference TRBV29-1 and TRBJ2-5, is SAVISQKPSRDICQRGTSLTIQCQVDSQVTMMFWYRQQPGQSLTLIATANQGSEATYESGFVIDKFPISRPNLTFSTLTVSNMSPEDSSIYLCSGFIEGAFETQYFGPGTRLLVL.

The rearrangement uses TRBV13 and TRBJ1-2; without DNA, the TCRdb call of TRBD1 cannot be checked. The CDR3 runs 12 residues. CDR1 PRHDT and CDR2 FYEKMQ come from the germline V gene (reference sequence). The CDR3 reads CAIPLDVYGYTF.

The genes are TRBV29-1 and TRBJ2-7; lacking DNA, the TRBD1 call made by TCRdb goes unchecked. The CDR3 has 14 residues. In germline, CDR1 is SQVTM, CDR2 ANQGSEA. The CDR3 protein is CSVARSGSYYEQYF.

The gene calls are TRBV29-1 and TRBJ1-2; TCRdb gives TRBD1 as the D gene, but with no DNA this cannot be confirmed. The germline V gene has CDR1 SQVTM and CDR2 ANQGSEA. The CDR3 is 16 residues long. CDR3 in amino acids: CSVDLAGGALDYGYTF.

CDR3 sequence reads: CASSLSPRGGYTF. The rearrangement joins TRBV12-3 or TRBV12-4 to TRBJ1-2. The CDR3 has 13 residues.

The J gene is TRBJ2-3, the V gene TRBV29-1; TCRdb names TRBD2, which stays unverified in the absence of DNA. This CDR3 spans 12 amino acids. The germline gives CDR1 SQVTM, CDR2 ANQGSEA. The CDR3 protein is CSVEDRTDSVYF.

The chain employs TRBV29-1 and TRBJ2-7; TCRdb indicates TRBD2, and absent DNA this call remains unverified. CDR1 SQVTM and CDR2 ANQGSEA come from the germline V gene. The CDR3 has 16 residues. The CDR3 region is CSVEGGGQGGSYEQYF.

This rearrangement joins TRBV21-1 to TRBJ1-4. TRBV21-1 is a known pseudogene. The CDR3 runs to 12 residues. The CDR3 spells CASSKMGLPLFF.

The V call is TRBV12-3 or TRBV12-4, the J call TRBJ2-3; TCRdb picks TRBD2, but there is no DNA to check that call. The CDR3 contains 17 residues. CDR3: CASSNLYFSGGTDTQYF.

The CDR3 protein is CSVDGQGDYRDEQFF. The V call is TRBV29-1, the J call TRBJ2-1; checking the TCRdb D call of TRBD1 is not possible without DNA. CDR1 SQVTM and CDR2 ANQGSEA come from the germline V gene. The CDR3 runs 15 residues.